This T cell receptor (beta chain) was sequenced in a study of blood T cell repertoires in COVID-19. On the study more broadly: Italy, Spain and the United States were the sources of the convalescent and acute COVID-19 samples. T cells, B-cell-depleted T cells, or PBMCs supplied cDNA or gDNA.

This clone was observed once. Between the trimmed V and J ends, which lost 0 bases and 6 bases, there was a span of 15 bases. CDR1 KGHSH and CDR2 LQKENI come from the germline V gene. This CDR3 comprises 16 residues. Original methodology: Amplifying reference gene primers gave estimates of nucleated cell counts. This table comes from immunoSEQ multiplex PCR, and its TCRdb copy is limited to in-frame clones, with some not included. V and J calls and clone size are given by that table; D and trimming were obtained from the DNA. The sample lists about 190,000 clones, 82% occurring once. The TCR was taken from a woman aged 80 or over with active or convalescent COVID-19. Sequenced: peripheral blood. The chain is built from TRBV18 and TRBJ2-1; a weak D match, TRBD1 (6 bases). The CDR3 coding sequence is TGTGCCAGCTCACCACCTAAGACAGGTAGAAGCAATGAGCAGTTCTTC. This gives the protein CASSPPKTGRSNEQFF.